This T cell receptor (beta chain) was sequenced during a study of CD8 T cells in Susac syndrome. Reverse transcription of about 0.5 to 1 ug RNA used random hexamers. Across 54 Vbeta and 13 Jbeta, TCR beta CDR3 was amplified with immunoSEQ multiplex PCR. One entry per CDR3 protein, called by TCRdb with MiXCR from the immunoSEQ multiplex PCR reads. Here the sample spans some 260,000 distinct CDR3 sequences, about 88% being singletons. From blood CD8+ and CD4+ T cells, the TCR beta chain was sequenced. CD8+ and CD4+ T cells were negatively isolated; TEMRA cells were FACS-enriched. Germline V lookup: CDR1 MNHEY, CDR2 SMNVEV (reference sequence). Trimming removed 7 bases from V and 5 bases from J; junction bases left unmatched: 13. The CDR3 contains 16 residues.

The V gene is TRBV27, the J gene TRBJ1-1; 10 nucleotides match TRBD1. The sequencing sample was made of CD8+ T cells from PBMCs. The receptor's source is a human donor with multiple sclerosis. This CDR3 reads CASTNGGGTGVTEAFF. As DNA, the CDR3 is TGTGCCAGCACCAACGGAGGGGGGACAGGGGTTACTGAAGCTTTCTTT.